This T cell receptor (beta chain) was observed in a study of Ad26.COV2.S vaccination and SARS-CoV-2 variants (dated by TCRdb to the early 2020s). Context from the whole study: Vaccine-arm donors came from COV1001, a multicentre, randomized, double-blind, placebo-controlled phase I-IIa trial of Ad26.COV2.S in healthy adults. Ad26.COV2.S was given intramuscularly at 5x10^10 or 1x10^11 viral particles, as a single shot or as two shots 56 days apart. TCRbeta repertoire sequencing was used to assess the specificity and breadth of SARS-CoV-2-reactive T cell receptors after Ad26.COV2.S vaccination. The TCR-sequenced set comprised around 30 samples: some 19 Ad26.COV2.S vaccine recipients, 5 placebo recipients and 8 SARS-CoV-2 convalescent individuals. Trial participants were randomized into five groups of five: low-dose or high-dose Ad26.COV2.S given once or twice, or placebo on both occasions. Investigators remained blinded to trial group allocation during experiments and outcome assessment. The full study reports these points: Compared with placebo recipients, Ad26.COV2.S recipients showed higher spike-specific TCR breadth (P = 0.0014). After vaccination, substantial breadth of spike-specific CD8+ and CD4+ T cell responses was reported. The authors noted that total T cell responses may have been underestimated by the TCR breadth and depth analyses. The study was not powered to compare responses between vaccine doses or regimens. Non-spike TCR breadth was comparable between vaccine and placebo recipients, consistent with the vaccine containing only spike.

Comment on this clone: The antigen it binds to is not known. Per-nucleotide qualities are absent, and no much larger clonotype sits a single base away.

According to the study, the label for this sample's treatment or condition signals: around 19 received Ad26.COV2.S at low or high dose, single or two shots; about 5 received placebo; per-sample allocation not given. Repertoires of vaccine and placebo recipients were sequenced from samples taken on day 63 after the first injection. Between 29 July and 7 August 2020, Cohort 1b enrolled about two dozen adults aged 18-55 years at one site in Boston, USA. Ad26.COV2.S was a replication-incompetent adenovirus type 26 vector expressing a prefusion-stabilized SARS-CoV-2 spike protein from the original Wuhan strain. The junction carries 8 bases between V and J, which are trimmed by 1 base and 5 bases respectively. Including cysteine and phenylalanine, the CDR3 has 12 amino acids. The entry retains the CDR3 DNA only, 36 bases that are in frame from base 1. CDR1 and CDR2 were assigned from the germline V gene (reference sequence) as GTSNPN and SVGIG.

TCRbeta CDR3 regions were sequenced with the immunoSEQ Assay. After extraction, genomic DNA underwent amplification by bias-controlled multiplex PCR, followed by high-throughput sequencing. Turning to the authors' computational methods: Collapsing and filtering of sequences were performed to quantify the absolute abundance of each unique TCRbeta CDR3 region. T cell fraction was estimated by normalization of TCRbeta template counts to usable DNA, with usable DNA being measured through amplification of reference genes present in all nucleated cells. Repertoire TCRs were annotated as SARS-CoV-2-specific by exact matching of V gene, CDR3 amino acid sequence and J gene to a known reactive TCR set. The reference SARS-CoV-2 TCR set was derived from MIRA and filtered for enrichment in COVID-19-positive ImmuneCODE repertoires, a step that removed public or cross-reactive TCRs. Using the MIRA antigens, annotated TCRs were further analysed by specific ORF or by position within an ORF. Breadth was defined as the number of annotated unique rearrangements divided by the total number of unique productive rearrangements, and depth was defined as the summed frequency of the annotated unique rearrangements. Two-sided Wilcoxon rank-sum tests were used to compare TCR breadth between groups. Imported from immuneACCESS, the table was reduced by TCRdb to in-frame sequences with V and J called. These copies leave out some clones; in studies compared against another copy, an unresolved V gene accounts for under half, and the cause of the remainder is not known. V, J and clone size reflect that table, while D and trimming were determined from the DNA. The sample table holds about half a million clones, of which roughly nine tenths were seen once. The top ten hold about 1.5% of the sample.

This sample comprised peripheral blood, obtained in a trial of Ad26.COV2.S vaccine versus placebo. This TCR came from a person between 18 and 65 years old who received the Ad26.COV2.S COVID-19 vaccine or a placebo. The chain links TRBV30 with TRBJ1-1; the D gene cannot be named for sure. The DNA is as follows: TGTGCCTGGAGTGGGTTTGGGACTGAAGCTTTCTTT. Translation gives CAWSGFGTEAFF.